The clone carrying this T cell receptor (beta chain) showed up many times. cDNA molecules, individually, were tagged with unique molecular identifiers. Via MiXCR, TCRdb re-called the 5' RACE reads, giving one row per CDR3 protein. The sample includes tens of thousands of distinct CDR3 sequences, roughly 6.8% of them seen just once. The data are from a study of early T cells in non-severe SARS-CoV-2 infection. V dropped 10 bases and J dropped 5 bases, with 14 bases sitting between them. The CDR3 has 12 residues. The germline V gene encodes CDR1 ENHRY and CDR2 SYGVKD. V usage is TRBV10-3 and J usage is TRBJ1-1; TRBD1 might be the D (5 bases). This clonotype was obtained from an adult who was a healthcare worker with PCR-confirmed SARS-CoV-2 infection or an uninfected control (not recorded which). Sequences were derived from whole blood, sampled at baseline. CDR3 amino acids: CARGTLGTEAFF. The CDR3 nucleotides are TGTGCCAGAGGGACCCTGGGGACTGAAGCTTTCTTT.